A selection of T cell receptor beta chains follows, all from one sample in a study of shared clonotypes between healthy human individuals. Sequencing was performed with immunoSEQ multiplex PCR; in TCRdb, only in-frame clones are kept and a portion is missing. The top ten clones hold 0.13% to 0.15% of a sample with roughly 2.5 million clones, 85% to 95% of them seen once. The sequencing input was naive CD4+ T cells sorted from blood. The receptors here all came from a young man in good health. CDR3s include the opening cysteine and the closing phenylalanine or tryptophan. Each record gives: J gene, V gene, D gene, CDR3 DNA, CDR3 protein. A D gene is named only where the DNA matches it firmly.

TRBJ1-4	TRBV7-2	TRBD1	TGTGCCAGCAGCAAACCGACAGGGCCAGGTGAAAAACTGTTTTTT	CASSKPTGPGEKLFF
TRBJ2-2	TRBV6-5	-	TGTGCCAGCGGTACCGGGACAAAGAACACCGGGGAGCTGTTTTTT	CASGTGTKNTGELFF
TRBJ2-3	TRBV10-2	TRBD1	TGCGCCAGCCTACTTCGACAGGGGGCCACAGATACGCAGTATTTT	CASLLRQGATDTQYF
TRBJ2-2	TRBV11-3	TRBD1	TGTGCCAGTAGCGACAGGGGCCCGAACACCGGGGAGCTGTTTTTT	CASSDRGPNTGELFF
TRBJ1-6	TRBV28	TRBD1	TGTGCCAGCAGTCCACCGGGACAGGGTCGTTTTTCACCCCTCCACTTT	CASSPPGQGRFSPLHF
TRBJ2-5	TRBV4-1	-	TGCGCCAGCAGTCGACCGGGACTGGGTCAAGAGACCCAGTACTTC	CASSRPGLGQETQYF
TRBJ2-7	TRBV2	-	TGTGCCAGCAGTGCATGGACAGCAACCTACGAGCAGTACTTC	CASSAWTATYEQYF
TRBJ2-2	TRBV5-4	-	TGTGCCAGCAGCACAAACGTCGGGGAGCTGTTTTTT	CASSTNVGELFF
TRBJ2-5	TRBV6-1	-	TGTGCCAGCAGTATATTGGAGACCCAGTACTTC	CASSILETQYF
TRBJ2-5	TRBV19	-	TGTGCCAGTAGTATCGAGGGGGGGGAGACCCAGTACTTC	CASSIEGGETQYF
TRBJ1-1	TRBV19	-	TGTGCCAGTAGTATTGCGGGGGTGGGCGACACTGAAGCTTTCTTT	CASSIAGVGDTEAFF
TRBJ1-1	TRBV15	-	TGTGCCACCAGCGGAGACGGGCTGGTCACTGAAGCTTTCTTT	CATSGDGLVTEAFF